Reported below is one TCR beta chain. Its antigen is undetermined. Sequenced by immunoSEQ multiplex PCR; TCRdb stores in-frame clones only, minus some. The table shows 80,000 to 95,000 clones, with almost 75% occurring only once. These data are taken from a study of CD8 T cell repertoires and HIV-1 epitope variants. Across the whole study: Twenty-five autologous and known Gag and Nef epitope variant peptides each stimulated T cells separately. The baseline condition was 1M T cells left uncultured. Study-level points and caveats: About nine TCR beta clonotypes were antigen-specific, roughly 6 apparently recognizing autologous or escape variants.

The CDR3 has 16 residues. V gave up 4 bases and J gave up 1 base, with 14 bases separating them. Germline lookup yields CDR1 SEHNR and CDR2 FQNEAQ (reference sequence). This sequence joins TRBV7-9 and TRBJ1-5, with D unclear. The sample comprised uncultured baseline CD8+ T cells from peripheral blood mononuclear cells (PBMCs). This sequence was found in a male donor with HIV. The CDR3 DNA sequence: TGTGCCAGCAGCTCCTCAGTTGGAGCGAGCAATCAGCCCCAGCATTTT. Encoded protein: CASSSSVGASNQPQHF.